These T cell receptor beta chains were read from a single sample in a study of T-cell reconstitution after alpha-beta-depleted transplantation in children. MiXCR was run by TCRdb on the PCR reads, yielding one entry per CDR3 protein. The sample has 190,000 or so distinct CDR3 sequences, approximately 15% seen once. The sequenced sample was PBMCs from the stem cell graft donor, obtained from the stem cell graft. These receptors all come from a human donor who donated a stem cell graft to a child with acute lymphoblastic leukemia. Each CDR3 is given with its conserved first and last residue. Fields, in order: J gene, D gene, clone size, V gene, CDR3 DNA, CDR3 protein. The D gene is left open where the match is weak. Expanded clones get a size class; other rows say once, few or many, or leave the size out.

>TRBJ2-7|TRBD2|many|TRBV5-1
TGCGCCAGCAGCTCAGGGACTAGACCTTACGAGCAGTACTTC
CASSSGTRPYEQYF
>TRBJ2-3|-|-|TRBV5-5
TGTGCCAGCAGCTTGGGGCTAGTCGGCACAGATACGCAGTATTTT
CASSLGLVGTDTQYF
>TRBJ2-1|TRBD2|-|TRBV15
TGTGCCACCAGCCTTCGGACTAGCGGTTACAATGAGCAGTTCTTC
CATSLRTSGYNEQFF
>TRBJ2-3|TRBD2|many|TRBV20-1
TGCAGTGCTCACCCAGCGGGAGAAACAGATACGCAGTATTTT
CSAHPAGETDTQYF
>TRBJ2-3|TRBD2|-|TRBV4-2
TGTGCCAGCAGCCAAGAAGTATTAGCGGGAGGAGGAGATACGCAGTATTTT
CASSQEVLAGGGDTQYF
>TRBJ1-6|TRBD1|-|TRBV4-2
TGTGCCAGCAGCCAAGAGACAGGGAATTCACCCCTCCACTTT
CASSQETGNSPLHF
>TRBJ2-7|-|-|TRBV6-1
TGTGCCAGCAGACAGGACAGTAAGAACTCCTACGAGCAGTACTTC
CASRQDSKNSYEQYF
>TRBJ1-2|TRBD1|many|TRBV12-3/TRBV12-4
TGTGCCAGCACTCGGGACAGGGGATTCTCTACATCTGCCTTC
CASTRDRGFSTSAF
>TRBJ2-5|TRBD2|few|TRBV7-2
TGTGCCAGCAGCTTAGCCCGATTGGGTAGCGGGATTAAAGAGACCCAGTACTTC
CASSLARLGSGIKETQYF
>TRBJ2-2|-|many|TRBV20-1
TGCAGTGCTAGCGGTAGCGCCAGGGCAAACACCGGGGAGCTGTTTTTT
CSASGSARANTGELFF
>TRBJ2-3|-|many|TRBV5-4
TGTGCCAGCAGCTCGACACCGACGAACACAGATACGCAGTATTTT
CASSSTPTNTDTQYF
>TRBJ1-4|-|many|TRBV20-1
TGCAGTGCTAGGGGTGGTATTGGTGAAAAACTGTTTTTT
CSARGGIGEKLFF
>TRBJ1-2|TRBD1|few|TRBV5-1
TGCGCCAGCACGACAGGGGCGAAGGAGTATGGCTACACCTTC
CASTTGAKEYGYTF
>TRBJ2-1|-|few|TRBV5-6
TGTGCCAGCAGCTTGATTCAAGGGGCGACTTACGTCTCCTACAATGAGCAGTTCTTC
CASSLIQGATYVSYNEQFF
>TRBJ1-1|-|-|TRBV3-1
TGTGCCAGCAGCCAAACCCTCGGGACTGAAGCTTTCTTT
CASSQTLGTEAFF
>TRBJ1-1|-|many|TRBV27
TGTGCCAGCTTTCACCTCTCGGGACGTTGGAACACTGAAGCTTTCTTT
CASFHLSGRWNTEAFF
>TRBJ1-5|-|many|TRBV12-3/TRBV12-4
TGTGCCAGCAGTCCCCCATCCGGCAGGGGAAGAACTCAGCCCCAGCATTTT
CASSPPSGRGRTQPQHF
>TRBJ2-7|-|many|TRBV20-1
TGCAGTGCTAGAGATGGGGCGGCAGGGCGGCAGTACTTC
CSARDGAAGRQYF
>TRBJ2-3|-|many|TRBV5-1
TGCGCCAGCAGCTTTCAGGACGGGGCAGATACGCAGTATTTT
CASSFQDGADTQYF
>TRBJ1-4|-|many|TRBV12-3/TRBV12-4
TGTGCCAGCAGTCCAACTGGAGGAAATGAAAAACTGTTTTTT
CASSPTGGNEKLFF
>TRBJ2-1|TRBD2|many|TRBV5-1
TGCGCCAGCAGCTGGGTCACTAGCGGCCAAGGCAATGAGCAGTTCTTC
CASSWVTSGQGNEQFF
>TRBJ2-7|TRBD1|-|TRBV5-1
TGCGCCAGCAGCCCGCCGGCGGACAGGGGCTACGAGCAGTACTTC
CASSPPADRGYEQYF
>TRBJ2-1|TRBD1|many|TRBV5-1
TGCGCCAGCAGCCCCCGGGACAGGGTCGGTGAGCAGTTCTTC
CASSPRDRVGEQFF
>TRBJ2-2|-|-|TRBV20-1
TGCAGTGCAACTCGGGCTGCGAACACCGGGGAGCTGTTTTTT
CSATRAANTGELFF
>TRBJ1-2|-|many|TRBV24-1
TGTGCCACCAGTGATTTTAGGGCCCACAAGTTTAACTATGGCTACACCTTC
CATSDFRAHKFNYGYTF
>TRBJ2-3|-|many|TRBV5-1
TGCGCCAGCAGCTTGGAAGGGGCTAGCACAGATACGCAGTATTTT
CASSLEGASTDTQYF
>TRBJ2-2|-|many|TRBV6-1
TGTGCCAGCATATGGGTAGGGCTCAACACCGGGGAGCTGTTTTTT
CASIWVGLNTGELFF
>TRBJ2-5|TRBD2|many|TRBV24-1
TGTGCCACCAGTGAGTCACTAGCGGGAGGACGAGAGACCCAGTACTTC
CATSESLAGGRETQYF
>TRBJ2-7|TRBD1|many|TRBV27
TGTGCCAGCAGATTACAGGGGACCCTCTACGAGCAGTACTTC
CASRLQGTLYEQYF
>TRBJ2-1|TRBD2|many|TRBV19
TGTGCCAGTAGTATATTTTTCTTAGGGAGGGGAGTATACAATGAGCAGTTCTTC
CASSIFFLGRGVYNEQFF
>TRBJ2-7|-|-|TRBV6-1
TGTGCCAGCACCCTTGGGGGGAGGTCCTACGAGCAGTACTTC
CASTLGGRSYEQYF
>TRBJ1-2|-|many|TRBV7-9
TGTGCCAGCAGCTCAGGGGTTTTGGATGGCTACACCTTC
CASSSGVLDGYTF
>TRBJ1-1|TRBD1|many|TRBV27
TGTGCCAGCAGCGGGACAGTGAACACTGAAGCTTTCTTT
CASSGTVNTEAFF
>TRBJ2-7|-|few|TRBV10-2
TGCGCCAGCCTAGGCGGGACAGCAAGTTTCGAGCAGTACTTC
CASLGGTASFEQYF
>TRBJ2-5|TRBD2|many|TRBV10-3
TGTGCCATCAGTGAAGGGCGGGAGAGGGACCAAGAGACCCAGTACTTC
CAISEGRERDQETQYF
>TRBJ2-2|TRBD2|many|TRBV29-1
TGCAGCTCGGGGGGGGAGGCGAACACCGGGGAGCTGTTTTTT
CSSGGEANTGELFF
>TRBJ1-4|-|many|TRBV20-1
TGCAGTGCTAGAGATTGGGCAGCACCTAATGAAAAACTGTTTTTT
CSARDWAAPNEKLFF
>TRBJ2-7|TRBD1|many|TRBV27
TGTGCCAGCAGTTATGACAGGGACTCCTACGAGCAGTACTTC
CASSYDRDSYEQYF
>TRBJ2-2|TRBD2|few|TRBV4-1
TGCGCCAGCAGCCAAGATCGGGCTAGCGGCCCATTCACCGGGGAGCTGTTTTTT
CASSQDRASGPFTGELFF
>TRBJ1-5|-|many|TRBV28
TGTGCCAGCCAAACGCAGGGTTTCCGCCAGCCCCAGCATTTT
CASQTQGFRQPQHF